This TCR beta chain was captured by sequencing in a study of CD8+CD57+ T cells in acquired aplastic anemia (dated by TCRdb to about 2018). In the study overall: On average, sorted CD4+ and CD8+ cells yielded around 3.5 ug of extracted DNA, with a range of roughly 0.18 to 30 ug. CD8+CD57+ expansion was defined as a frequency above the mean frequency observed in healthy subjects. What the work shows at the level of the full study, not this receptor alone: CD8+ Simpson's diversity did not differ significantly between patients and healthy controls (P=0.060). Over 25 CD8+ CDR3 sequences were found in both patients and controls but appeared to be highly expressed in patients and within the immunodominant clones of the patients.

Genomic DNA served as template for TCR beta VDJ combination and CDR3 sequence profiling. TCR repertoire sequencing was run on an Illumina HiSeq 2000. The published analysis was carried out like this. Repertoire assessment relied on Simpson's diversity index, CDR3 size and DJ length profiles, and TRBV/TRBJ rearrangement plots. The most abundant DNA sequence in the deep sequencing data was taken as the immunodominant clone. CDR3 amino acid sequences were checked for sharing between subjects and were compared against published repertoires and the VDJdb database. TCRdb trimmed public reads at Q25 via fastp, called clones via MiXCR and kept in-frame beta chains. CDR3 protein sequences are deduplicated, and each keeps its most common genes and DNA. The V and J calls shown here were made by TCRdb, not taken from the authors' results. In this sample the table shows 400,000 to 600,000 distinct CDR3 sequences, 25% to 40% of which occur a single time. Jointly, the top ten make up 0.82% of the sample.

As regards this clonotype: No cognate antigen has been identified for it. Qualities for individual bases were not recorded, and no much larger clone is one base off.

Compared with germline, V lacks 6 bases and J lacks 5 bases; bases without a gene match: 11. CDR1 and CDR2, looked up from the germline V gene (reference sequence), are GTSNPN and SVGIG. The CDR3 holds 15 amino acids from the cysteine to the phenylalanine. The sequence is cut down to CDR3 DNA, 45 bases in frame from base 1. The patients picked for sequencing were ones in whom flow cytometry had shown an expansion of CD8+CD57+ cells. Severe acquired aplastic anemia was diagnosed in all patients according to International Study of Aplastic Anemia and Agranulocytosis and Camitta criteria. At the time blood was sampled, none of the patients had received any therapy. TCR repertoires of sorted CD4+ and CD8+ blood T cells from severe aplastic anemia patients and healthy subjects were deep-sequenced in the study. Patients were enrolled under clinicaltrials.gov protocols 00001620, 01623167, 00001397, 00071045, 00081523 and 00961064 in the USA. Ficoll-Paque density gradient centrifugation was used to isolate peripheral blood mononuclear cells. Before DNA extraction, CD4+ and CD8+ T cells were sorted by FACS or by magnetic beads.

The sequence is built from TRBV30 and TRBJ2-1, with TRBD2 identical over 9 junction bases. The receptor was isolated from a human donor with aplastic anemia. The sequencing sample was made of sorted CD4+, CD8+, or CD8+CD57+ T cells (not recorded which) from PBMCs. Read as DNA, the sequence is TGTGCCTGCTCTAAGGAGACTAGCGGCCACAATGAGCAGTTCTTC. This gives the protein CACSKETSGHNEQFF.